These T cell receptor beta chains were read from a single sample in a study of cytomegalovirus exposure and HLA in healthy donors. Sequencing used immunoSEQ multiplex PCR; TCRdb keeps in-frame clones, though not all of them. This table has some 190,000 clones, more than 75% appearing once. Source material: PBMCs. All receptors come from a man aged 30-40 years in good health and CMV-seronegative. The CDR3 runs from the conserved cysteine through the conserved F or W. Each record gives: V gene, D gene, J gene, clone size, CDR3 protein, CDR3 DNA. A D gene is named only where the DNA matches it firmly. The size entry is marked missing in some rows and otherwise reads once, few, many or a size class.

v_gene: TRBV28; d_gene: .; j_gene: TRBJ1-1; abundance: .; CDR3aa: CASSRGQLNTEAFF; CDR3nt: TGTGCCAGCAGCCGCGGACAGCTAAACACTGAAGCTTTCTTT
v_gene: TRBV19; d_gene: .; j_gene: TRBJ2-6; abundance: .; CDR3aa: CASSLTGANVLTF; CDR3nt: TGTGCCAGTAGCCTGACAGGAGCCAACGTCCTGACTTTC
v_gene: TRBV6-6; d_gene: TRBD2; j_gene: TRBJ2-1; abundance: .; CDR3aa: CASSTPSGPGGDEQFF; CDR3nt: TGTGCCAGCAGTACCCCTTCCGGGCCCGGGGGGGATGAGCAGTTCTTC
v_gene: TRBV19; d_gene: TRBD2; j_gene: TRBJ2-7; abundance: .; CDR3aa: CASSDSGRRYEQYF; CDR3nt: TGTGCCAGTAGCGATAGCGGGAGAAGGTACGAGCAGTACTTC
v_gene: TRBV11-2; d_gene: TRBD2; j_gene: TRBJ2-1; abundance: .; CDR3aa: CASSFGGGGSYNEQFF; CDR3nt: TGTGCCAGCAGCTTCGGGGGGGGCGGCTCCTACAATGAGCAGTTCTTC
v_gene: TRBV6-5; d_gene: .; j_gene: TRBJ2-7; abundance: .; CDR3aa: CASSSLVPYEQYF; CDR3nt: TGTGCCAGCAGTTCATTAGTCCCCTACGAGCAGTACTTC
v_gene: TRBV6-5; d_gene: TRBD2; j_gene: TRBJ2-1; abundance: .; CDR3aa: CASSYGAGGPEQFF; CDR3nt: TGTGCCAGCAGTTACGGAGCGGGGGGGCCTGAGCAGTTCTTC
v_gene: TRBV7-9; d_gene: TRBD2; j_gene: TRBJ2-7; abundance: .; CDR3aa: CASRLAGGQNEQYF; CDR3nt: TGTGCCAGCAGACTAGCGGGAGGGCAGAACGAGCAGTACTTC
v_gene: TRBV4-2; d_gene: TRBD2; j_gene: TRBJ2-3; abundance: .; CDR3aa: CASSQGDSGGATDTQYF; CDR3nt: TGTGCCAGCAGCCAAGGTGATAGCGGGGGGGCCACAGATACGCAGTATTTT
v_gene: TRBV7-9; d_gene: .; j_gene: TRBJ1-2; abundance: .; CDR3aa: CSSSLTGTIGGYTF; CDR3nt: TGTTCCAGCAGCTTAACAGGGACCATCGGGGGCTACACCTTC
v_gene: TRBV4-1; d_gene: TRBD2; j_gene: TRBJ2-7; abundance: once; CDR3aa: CASSQDLRGGYYEQYF; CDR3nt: TGCGCCAGCAGCCAAGATCTTCGGGGGGGCTACTATGAGCAGTACTTC
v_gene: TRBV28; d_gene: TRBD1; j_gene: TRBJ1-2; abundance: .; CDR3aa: CASTNDRVGYTF; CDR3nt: TGTGCCAGCACCAATGACAGGGTGGGCTACACCTTC
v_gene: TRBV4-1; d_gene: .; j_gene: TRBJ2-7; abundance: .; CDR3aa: CASSHPRGTPTEQYF; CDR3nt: TGCGCCAGCAGCCACCCCCGGGGTACCCCGACCGAGCAGTACTTC
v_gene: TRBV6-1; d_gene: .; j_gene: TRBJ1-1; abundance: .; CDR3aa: CASSNRGPGAEAFF; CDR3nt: TGTGCCAGCAGTAACCGCGGGCCAGGCGCTGAAGCTTTCTTT
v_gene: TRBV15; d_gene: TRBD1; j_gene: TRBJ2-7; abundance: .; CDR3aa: CATSRARTGGSYEQYF; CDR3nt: TGTGCCACCAGCAGAGCCCGGACAGGGGGTTCCTACGAGCAGTACTTC
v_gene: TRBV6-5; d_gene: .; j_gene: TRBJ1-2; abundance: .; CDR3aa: CASSSLYGYTF; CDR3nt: TGTGCCAGCAGCTCTCTCTATGGCTACACCTTC
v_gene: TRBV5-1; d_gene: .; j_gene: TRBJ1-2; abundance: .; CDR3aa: CASSSSAGEGYTF; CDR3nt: TGCGCCAGCAGCTCATCAGCGGGGGAAGGCTACACCTTC
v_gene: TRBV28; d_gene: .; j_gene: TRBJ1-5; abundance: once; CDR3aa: CASSPLNSNQPQHF; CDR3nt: TGTGCCAGCAGTCCCCTAAATAGCAATCAGCCCCAGCATTTT
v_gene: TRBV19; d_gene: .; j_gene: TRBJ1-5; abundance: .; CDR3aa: CASSISGGQPQHF; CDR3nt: TGTGCCAGTAGTATTTCCGGGGGTCAGCCCCAGCATTTT
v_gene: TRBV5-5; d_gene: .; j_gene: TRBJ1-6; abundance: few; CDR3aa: CASSRGPDSPLHF; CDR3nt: TGTGCCAGCAGCCGTGGGCCTGATTCACCCCTCCACTTT
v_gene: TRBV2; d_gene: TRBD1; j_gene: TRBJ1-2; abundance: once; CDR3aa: CASSGLGTGEGGYTF; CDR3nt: TGTGCCAGCAGTGGATTAGGGACAGGGGAGGGTGGCTACACCTTC
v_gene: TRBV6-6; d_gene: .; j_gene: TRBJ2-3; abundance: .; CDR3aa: CASSYKGQGRRDTQYF; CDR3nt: TGTGCCAGCAGTTACAAAGGCCAGGGGCGGAGAGATACGCAGTATTTT
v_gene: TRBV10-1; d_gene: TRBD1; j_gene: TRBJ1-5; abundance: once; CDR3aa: CASSEIGTGVKGMDQPQHF; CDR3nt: TGCGCCAGCAGTGAGATAGGGACAGGGGTAAAGGGGATGGATCAGCCCCAGCATTTT